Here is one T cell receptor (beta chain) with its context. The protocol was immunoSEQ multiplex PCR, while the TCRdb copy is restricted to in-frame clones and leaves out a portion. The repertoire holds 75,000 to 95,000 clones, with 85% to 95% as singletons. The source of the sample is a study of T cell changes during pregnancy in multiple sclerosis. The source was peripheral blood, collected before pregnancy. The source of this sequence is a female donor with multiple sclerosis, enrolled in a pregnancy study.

CDR3 in DNA: TGTGCCAGCAGCTCGACCAAGGCGGGAAACACTGAAGCTTTCTTT. It yields the protein CASSSTKAGNTEAFF. The chain couples TRBV7-9 to TRBJ1-1, with no clear D. V lost 4 bases and J 2 bases, leaving 14 bases between the germline ends. The CDR3 extends over 15 amino acids. In germline, CDR1 is SEHNR, CDR2 FQNEAQ (reference sequence).